These 6 T cell receptor beta chains share one sample of origin, sequenced in a study of Graves' ophthalmopathy and Graves' hyperthyroidism. RNA transcripts provided the template for amplifying TCR beta CDR3 regions. RT-PCR was first run with HTBI primers, then multiplex PCR in a second round. TCRdb passed the multiplex PCR reads through MiXCR, listing each CDR3 protein once. The sample shows 150,000 to 200,000 distinct CDR3 sequences, 30% to 45% of them seen only once. The specimen was peripheral blood. Source of these receptors: a man aged 25-45 years with Graves' ophthalmopathy.

The gene calls are TRBV28 and TRBJ2-5, with D possibly matching TRBD1 (6 bases). Germline V gene data show CDR1 as MDHEN and CDR2 as SYDVKM. The ends were cut back, 6 bases at V and 5 bases at J, with 10 bases in the middle. CDR3 length: 12 residues. Here the CDR3 reads CASRGGLETQYF. The DNA of the CDR3 is TGTGCCAGCAGAGGGGGTTTGGAGACCCAGTACTTC.

The chain has TRBV20-1 and TRBJ2-7, with D perhaps matching TRBD1 or TRBD2 (6 bases each). V was clipped by 2 bases and J by 6 bases, with 8 bases between them. Germline lookup yields CDR1 DFQATT and CDR2 SNEGSKA (reference sequence). There are 11 residues in the CDR3. In nucleotides, the CDR3 is TGCAGTGCTAGACGGGGGCTCGAGCAGTACTTC. It codes for CSARRGLEQYF.

The chain joins TRBV28 to TRBJ2-7; D perhaps matches TRBD2 (5 bases). This CDR3 is 13 amino acids long. V lost 6 bases and J 2 bases, leaving 11 bases between the germline ends. Germline V lookup: CDR1 MDHEN, CDR2 SYDVKM. CDR3 nucleotides: TGTGCCAGCAGAGCGGCCCCGGCCTACGAGCAGTACTTC. It specifies CASRAAPAYEQYF.

The chain employs TRBV12-3 or TRBV12-4 and TRBJ1-5, with 9 bases that match TRBD1. There are 17 residues in the CDR3. The ends lost 6 bases at V and 4 bases at J; junction bases unmatched: 13. For the CDR3, the DNA is TGTGCCAGCAGACTCCTACAGGGGGCGGGACGGAATCAGCCCCAGCATTTT. Its translation: CASRLLQGAGRNQPQHF.

The count of this clonotype is one. V usage is TRBV7-2 and J usage is TRBJ2-5; 8 positions agree with TRBD2. The trim removed 1 base at V and 5 bases at J, leaving 6 bases unmatched. The CDR3 length is 15 residues. CDR1 and CDR2 (germline): SGHTA, FQGNSA. In DNA form, the CDR3 reads TGTGCCAGCAGCTTAGGCGGGGGGAAGAGGGAGACCCAGTACTTC. Translating it yields CASSLGGGKRETQYF.

The chain recombines TRBV12-5 with TRBJ1-2; the D gene is possibly TRBD1 (5 bases). The CDR3 length is 15 residues. V lost 6 bases to trimming and J lost 4 bases, with 18 bases between them. Looked up from germline, CDR1 is LGHNT and CDR2 is FRNRAP. In DNA form, the CDR3 reads TGTGCTAGTGGCGAACGCGACAGAGGATCCTATGGCTACACCTTC. This gives the protein CASGERDRGSYGYTF.